The 11 T cell receptor beta chains in this list originate from one sample, sequenced in a study of spatial heterogeneity in lung cancer. Via MiXCR, TCRdb re-called the 5' RACE reads, giving one row per CDR3 protein. The repertoire holds roughly 3,500 distinct CDR3 sequences, 6.5% to 9.5% seen once, with approximately 11% in the top ten. Whole-study results and caveats: Expanded intratumoral alpha and beta TCR counts tracked tumor mutation counts.

Indicated time point: sample taken at primary tumor resection. These receptors lack a known antigen. The sequences come from lung tumor tissue, collected at surgery. Every receptor here comes from a male donor with early-stage non-small cell lung cancer.

By sample fraction, this clonotype is medium-sized (0.01 to 0.1%). The chain uses TRBV29-1 and TRBJ2-7, with TRBD1 as a possible D gene (6 bases). The CDR3 covers 11 residues. In germline, CDR1 is SQVTM, CDR2 ANQGSEA. V lost 7 bases and J lost 7, with 14 bases in between. Here the CDR3 reads CSANTGMEQYF. DNA for the CDR3: TGCAGCGCTAACACAGGGATGGAGCAGTACTTC.

This clonotype rates as medium-sized (0.01 to 0.1%). The CDR3 nucleotides are TGTGCCAGCAGCTTAAACCTAATCAATGAGCAGTTCTTC. Its translation is CASSLNLINEQFF. The chain joins TRBV7-2 to TRBJ2-1; no clear D. The V gene lost 2 bases and the J gene lost 6 bases, with 8 bases spanning the gap. CDR3 length equals 13 residues. Germline values: CDR1 SGHTA, CDR2 FQGNSA.

The genes are TRBV6-2 or TRBV6-3 and TRBJ2-1, with TRBD2 as a possible D gene (5 bases). From germline, CDR1 is MNHEY and CDR2 SVGEGT. V dropped 8 bases and J dropped 3 bases, with 11 bases sitting between them. The CDR3 runs 13 residues. The CDR3 protein is CASQQRNYNEQFF. CDR3 nucleotide sequence: TGTGCCAGCCAACAGCGGAACTACAATGAGCAGTTCTTC.

This clonotype counts as medium-sized (0.01 to 0.1%). The V and J genes are TRBV11-2 and TRBJ1-1; no reliable D call. The germline gives CDR1 SGHAT, CDR2 FQNNGV. This CDR3 is built from 13 residues. V was pared by 5 bases and J by 7 bases, with 14 bases between. CDR3 in DNA: TGTGCCAGCAGCACCTTAAAACGTGTTGAAGCTTTCTTT. The encoded protein is CASSTLKRVEAFF.

This clonotype qualifies as medium-sized. This chain uses TRBV4-1 with TRBJ2-3, with 8 bases identical to TRBD1. Germline values: CDR1 MGHRA, CDR2 YSYEKL. Unmatched junction bases numbered 3, after V lost 0 bases and J lost 7 bases. The CDR3 is 14 residues long. This chain's CDR3 is CASSQETGAYTQYF. CDR3 nucleotides: TGCGCCAGCAGCCAAGAGACAGGGGCTTATACGCAGTATTTT.

This clonotype was recorded at least ten times. The J gene is TRBJ2-5, the V gene TRBV4-3; the D gene is possibly TRBD1 (5 bases). The germline CDR1 and CDR2 sequences are LGHNA and YSLEER. The V end lost 3 bases, the J end lost 0 bases, and 11 bases lay between the germline ends. This CDR3 contains 15 residues. DNA of the CDR3: TGCGCCAGCAGCCAGGACATTTTGTACCAAGAGACCCAGTACTTC. This translates into CASSQDILYQETQYF.

Judged by abundance, this clonotype is medium-sized. The chain employs TRBV5-4 and TRBJ2-3, with 15 bases lining up with TRBD2. The ends lost 4 bases at V and 6 bases at J; junction bases unmatched: 6. The CDR3 sequence is 16 residues long. Germline V lookup: CDR1 SGHNT, CDR2 YYREEE (reference sequence). The CDR3 region is CASSRGLAGGYDTQYF. In nucleotides, the CDR3 is TGTGCCAGCAGCAGGGGACTAGCGGGGGGCTACGATACGCAGTATTTT.

By sample fraction, this clonotype is large (0.1 to 1%). The chain combines TRBV7-6 with TRBJ2-3, with 7 nucleotides matching TRBD2. The junction had 7 bases not matched to a gene; V was cut back by 6 bases and J by 10 bases. The length of the CDR3 is 12 residues. Germline CDR1 reads SGHVS; CDR2 reads FNYEAQ. The CDR3 sequence is CASRLGEGPQYF. As DNA, the CDR3 is TGTGCCAGCAGGCTAGGGGAGGGTCCGCAGTATTTT.

This clonotype was seen repeatedly, ten times or more. This sequence joins TRBV7-6 and TRBJ2-7, with 7 positions matching TRBD2. This CDR3 comprises 14 residues. V was clipped by 0 bases and J by 5 bases; unmatched bases: 4. CDR1 and CDR2 from the germline V gene are SGHVS and FNYEAQ. The CDR3 is CASSLAGGPDEQYF. The CDR3 nucleotides are TGTGCCAGCAGCTTAGCGGGAGGGCCAGACGAGCAGTACTTC.

This clonotype is termed large. The J gene is TRBJ1-5, the V gene TRBV28; D ambiguous. The germline V gene encodes CDR1 MDHEN and CDR2 SYDVKM. This CDR3 region has 13 residues. The ends were cut back, 3 bases at V and 2 bases at J, with 5 bases in the middle. The CDR3 DNA sequence: TGTGCCAGCAGTTTCGACGGCAATCAGCCCCAGCATTTT. It is translated as CASSFDGNQPQHF.

This clonotype is judged medium-sized. CDR3 sequence reads: CASSLARGGGDTQYF. CDR3 nucleotides: TGCGCCAGCAGCTTGGCCAGGGGGGGAGGAGATACGCAGTATTTT. V gene TRBV5-1 combines with J gene TRBJ2-3, with D possibly called TRBD1 or TRBD2 (7 bases each). CDR1 is SGHRS, CDR2 YFSETQ, per germline. The V end was cut by 0 bases, the J end by 5 bases, with 13 bases between. The CDR3 spans 15 residues.